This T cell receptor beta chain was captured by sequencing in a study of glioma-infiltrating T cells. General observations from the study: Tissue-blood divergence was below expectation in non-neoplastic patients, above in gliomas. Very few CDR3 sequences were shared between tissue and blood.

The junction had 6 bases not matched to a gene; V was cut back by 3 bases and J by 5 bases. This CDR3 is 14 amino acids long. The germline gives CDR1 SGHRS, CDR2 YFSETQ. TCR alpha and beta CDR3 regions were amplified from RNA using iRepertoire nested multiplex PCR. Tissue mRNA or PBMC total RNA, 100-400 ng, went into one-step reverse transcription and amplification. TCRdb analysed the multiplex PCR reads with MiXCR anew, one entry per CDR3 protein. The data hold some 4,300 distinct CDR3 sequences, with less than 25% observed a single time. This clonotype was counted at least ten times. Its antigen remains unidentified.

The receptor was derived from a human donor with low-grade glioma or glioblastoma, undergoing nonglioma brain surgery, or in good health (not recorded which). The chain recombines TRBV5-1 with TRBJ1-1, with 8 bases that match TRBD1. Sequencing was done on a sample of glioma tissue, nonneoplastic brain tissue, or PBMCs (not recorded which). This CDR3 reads CASSSETGETEAFF. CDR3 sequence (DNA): TGCGCCAGCAGCTCGGAGACAGGGGAGACTGAAGCTTTCTTT.